A single sample gave rise to the 5 T cell receptor beta chains below, sequenced in a study of blood T cell repertoires in COVID-19. Repertoires were generated with immunoSEQ multiplex PCR, while TCRdb's copy carries only in-frame clones and drops some. The data hold 200,000 to 300,000 clones, with about four fifths observed a single time. Sequenced material: peripheral blood. The source of these receptors is a woman older than 75 with acute or convalescent COVID-19.

The sample holds a few counts of this clone. This sequence joins TRBV7-9 and TRBJ2-1; possibly TRBD2 for D (6 bases). V lost 5 bases and J lost 4, with 12 bases in between. This CDR3 has 14 residues. Germline V CDR1 and CDR2: SEHNR, FQNEAQ (reference sequence). The CDR3 nucleotides are TGTGCCAGCAGCGGGGACGGGAGATACAATGAGCAGTTCTTC. Protein: CASSGDGRYNEQFF.

This chain connects TRBV5-1 to TRBJ2-1, with 8 bases that match TRBD2. Per germline, CDR1 SGHRS and CDR2 YFSETQ. The CDR3 runs 15 residues. V was clipped by 4 bases and J by 3 bases; unmatched bases: 6. CDR3 region: CASSAVAGSYNEQFF. The CDR3 DNA reads TGCGCCAGCAGCGCGGTAGCGGGGAGCTACAATGAGCAGTTCTTC. Full variable domain (missing parts from reference TRBV5-1 and TRBJ2-1): KAGVTQTPRYLIKTRGQQVTLSCSPISGHRSVSWYQQTPGQGLQFLFEYFSETQRNKGNFPGRFSGRQFSNSRSEMNVSTLELGDSALYLCASSAVAGSYNEQFFGPGTRLTVL.

The chain couples TRBV4-2 to TRBJ1-2; D unresolved. Per the germline V gene, CDR1 is LGHNA and CDR2 is YNFKEQ. Between the trimmed V and J ends, which lost 1 base and 1 base, there was a span of 10 bases. There are 15 residues in the CDR3. In nucleotides, the CDR3 is TGTGCCAGCAGCCAAGGTACAGATATTAACTATGGCTACACCTTC. Translation: CASSQGTDINYGYTF.

This sequence joins TRBV19 and TRBJ2-2, with TRBD2 identical over 7 bases. Trimming took 8 bases from V and 3 from J; bases not matched to a gene: 6. The CDR3 contains 14 residues. Looked up from germline, CDR1 is LNHDA and CDR2 is SQIVND (reference sequence). The CDR3 DNA reads as TGTGCCAGTGGGAGGGGTTTGGACACCGGGGAGCTGTTTTTT. The encoded protein is CASGRGLDTGELFF.

V and J are TRBV19 and TRBJ1-1; the match to TRBD1 covers 7 bases. This CDR3 is built from 15 residues. Germline V gene data show CDR1 as LNHDA and CDR2 as SQIVND (reference sequence). V trimming: 6 bases; J trimming: 0 bases; junction bases outside the gene matches: 7. Written as DNA, the CDR3 is TGTGCCAGTAGGACGAGACAGGGCATGAACACTGAAGCTTTCTTT. Its protein is CASRTRQGMNTEAFF.